This is a list of T cell receptor beta chains from one sample in a study of T cell repertoires and leukemia-associated antigens. TCRdb re-derived calls from the 5' RACE reads in MiXCR, one entry per CDR3 protein. The sample has about 15,000 distinct CDR3 sequences; approximately 37% are singletons. Their recognized antigens are unknown. The sequenced sample consisted of CD3+ T cells sorted from blood and cultured. The receptors originated from a female donor in good health. Both conserved end residues are part of each CDR3. D genes are given only for firm matches. Not every row has a clone size; where given, it reads once, few, many or a size class.

d_gene,abundance,j_gene,v_gene,CDR3nt,CDR3aa
TRBD1,NA,TRBJ2-7,TRBV18,TGTGCCAGCTCACTCGGACAGGGCCAGGGCTACGAGCGGTACTTC,CASSLGQGQGYERYF
NA,medium-sized,TRBJ2-7,TRBV7-8,TGTGCCAGCAGCTTGAGAGGGGGGGAGCAGTACTTC,CASSLRGGEQYF
TRBD2,NA,TRBJ2-5,TRBV4-1,TGCGCCAGCAGCCGACTGGGACTAGCGGAAGAGACCCAGTACTTC,CASSRLGLAEETQYF
TRBD2,NA,TRBJ2-7,TRBV25-1,TGTGCCAGCAGTGACAGCGGGACCAGTTACGAGCAGTACTTC,CASSDSGTSYEQYF
NA,NA,TRBJ2-1,TRBV5-1,TGCGCCAGCAGCCAAATATCCTACAATGAGCAGTTCTTC,CASSQISYNEQFF
NA,NA,TRBJ2-5,TRBV7-2,TGTGCTAGCAGCTTAGATAGGGGGTTAATGGGACGTACCCAGTACTTC,CASSLDRGLMGRTQYF
NA,medium-sized,TRBJ2-4,TRBV20-1,TGCAGTGCTAGAGATTCGGGTCTAGCCAAAAACATTCAGTACTTC,CSARDSGLAKNIQYF
TRBD2,few,TRBJ2-3,TRBV12-3/TRBV12-4,TGTGCCAGCAGTCCTCGGACTAGCGGGAGGGCCGCGGGGGATACGCAGTATTTT,CASSPRTSGRAAGDTQYF
TRBD1,medium-sized,TRBJ2-3,TRBV20-1,TGCAGTGCTAGACAGGGGGCACACCCCACAGATACGCAGTATTTT,CSARQGAHPTDTQYF
NA,many,TRBJ1-6,TRBV2,TGTGCCAGCCTCTCGCAGGGTGATTCACCCCTCCACTTT,CASLSQGDSPLHF
NA,once,TRBJ2-3,TRBV20-1,TGCAGTGCTCCAGGGGTGTGGGCCGATACGCAGTATTTT,CSAPGVWADTQYF
NA,once,TRBJ2-1,TRBV6-5,TGTGCCAGCAGTTACTTTCCTTACAATGAGCAGTTCTTC,CASSYFPYNEQFF
NA,once,TRBJ2-7,TRBV6-5,TGTGCCAGCAGGGACGGAGCCTACGAGCAGTACTTC,CASRDGAYEQYF
NA,medium-sized,TRBJ2-2,TRBV15,TGTGCCACCAGCAGGTTCTTTAGTCAGAACACCGGGGAGCTGTTTTTT,CATSRFFSQNTGELFF
NA,medium-sized,TRBJ1-1,TRBV29-1,TGCAGCGTTGAAGTGGGGGGCCCGAACACTGAAGCTTTCTTT,CSVEVGGPNTEAFF
TRBD2,medium-sized,TRBJ2-5,TRBV20-1,TGCAGTGCTAAGGAGGGTAGCGGGGACGCGGGGGCGGACCAGTACTTC,CSAKEGSGDAGADQYF
TRBD2,many,TRBJ2-1,TRBV3-1,TGTGCCAGCAGCCTCACGGGCGCGACTAGCGGGAGTGGTAGAATTTTTGGGAATGAGCAGTTCTTC,CASSLTGATSGSGRIFGNEQFF
NA,NA,TRBJ1-1,TRBV29-1,TGCAGCGTTGAATCGACAAGCTCGAACACTGAAGCTTTCTTT,CSVESTSSNTEAFF
NA,NA,TRBJ1-4,TRBV20-1,TGCAGTGCTAGAGCTCATAATGAGAGACTGTTTTTT,CSARAHNERLFF
TRBD1,NA,TRBJ1-1,TRBV7-9,TGTGCCAGCAGTCGTCAGACAGGGGGCTTTGAAGCTTTCTTT,CASSRQTGGFEAFF
TRBD2,medium-sized,TRBJ2-7,TRBV20-1,TGCAGTGCTAGAGATCGGGGAGGGAGAGTATCCTACGAGCAGTACTTC,CSARDRGGRVSYEQYF
NA,many,TRBJ2-7,TRBV5-1,TGCGCCAGCAGCTCCATTGAGACGCCCTCCGAGCAGTACTTC,CASSSIETPSEQYF
TRBD1,many,TRBJ2-7,TRBV7-9,TGTGCCAGCAGCTCGCAGGGGGACTCCTACGAGCAGTACTTC,CASSSQGDSYEQYF
TRBD2,medium-sized,TRBJ2-5,TRBV4-1,TGCGCCAGCAGCCAAGGGGGGGGAGGGCCTCAGGAGACCCAGTACTTC,CASSQGGGGPQETQYF
NA,NA,TRBJ2-2,TRBV28,TGTGCCAGCAGTTTAACACCGGCGAACACCGGGGAGCTGTTTTTT,CASSLTPANTGELFF
TRBD1,many,TRBJ2-1,TRBV20-1,TGCAGTGCTATCGGACAGGGGGACTACAATGAGCAGTTCTTC,CSAIGQGDYNEQFF
NA,NA,TRBJ2-1,TRBV2,TGTGCCAGCATTCGGGTTGGGTATGAGCAGTTCTTC,CASIRVGYEQFF
TRBD1,NA,TRBJ2-5,TRBV4-1,TGCGCCAGCAGCCGCATAACAGGGGTTCGAGAGACCCAGTACTTC,CASSRITGVRETQYF
TRBD1,NA,TRBJ1-4,TRBV12-3/TRBV12-4,TGTGCCAGCAGTCCCTTATCCGGGACAGCGGGGGAAAAACTGTTT,CASSPLSGTAGEKLF
NA,medium-sized,TRBJ1-2,TRBV30,TGTGCCTGGAGTTCAGGCAGCGCCGGCTATGGCTACACCTTC,CAWSSGSAGYGYTF
TRBD1,medium-sized,TRBJ1-1,TRBV20-1,TGCAGTGCGCAGCCAGGGGGTACTGAAGCTTTCTTT,CSAQPGGTEAFF
TRBD2,NA,TRBJ2-5,TRBV20-1,TGCAGTGCCCTGGGACTAGCGGGAGGTAAGGCCCAGTACTTC,CSALGLAGGKAQYF
NA,NA,TRBJ2-3,TRBV29-1,TGCAGCGTTGAAGATAGGGGGCTAGCGGGAGATACGCAGTATTTT,CSVEDRGLAGDTQYF
TRBD2,many,TRBJ2-3,TRBV5-1,TGCGCCAGCAGCACCGGGACTACCGTCTCCGATACGCAGTATTTT,CASSTGTTVSDTQYF
TRBD1,few,TRBJ2-7,TRBV7-8,TGTGCCAGCAGCCGCCACTGGACAGGGGATGGTGAGCAGTACTTC,CASSRHWTGDGEQYF
TRBD1,NA,TRBJ2-5,TRBV5-1,TGCGCCAGCAGCGGAGAACAGGGGGAGACCCAGTACTTC,CASSGEQGETQYF
NA,NA,TRBJ2-2,TRBV12-3/TRBV12-4,TGTACCAGCAGTTATTCTGGTATCCCCGGGGAGCTGTTTTTT,CTSSYSGIPGELFF
TRBD2,medium-sized,TRBJ2-1,TRBV20-1,TGCAGTGCTCCCACCCCAAGCGGGAGCGTGAATGAGCAGTTCTTC,CSAPTPSGSVNEQFF
TRBD1,many,TRBJ2-2,TRBV29-1,TGCAGCGTGGGACCGGGACAGGGAATGGGCGGGGAGCTGTTTTTT,CSVGPGQGMGGELFF
NA,NA,TRBJ2-5,TRBV7-8,TGTGCCAGCAGCTTTGTGGGTTCCCGAGAGACCCAGTACTTC,CASSFVGSRETQYF
NA,few,TRBJ2-2,TRBV29-1,TGCAGCGCCTCGCGGAACACCGGGGAGCTGTTTTTT,CSASRNTGELFF
TRBD2,NA,TRBJ2-7,TRBV7-2,TGTGCCACCGGGACTAGCGCAAGCTCCTACGAGCAGTACTTC,CATGTSASSYEQYF